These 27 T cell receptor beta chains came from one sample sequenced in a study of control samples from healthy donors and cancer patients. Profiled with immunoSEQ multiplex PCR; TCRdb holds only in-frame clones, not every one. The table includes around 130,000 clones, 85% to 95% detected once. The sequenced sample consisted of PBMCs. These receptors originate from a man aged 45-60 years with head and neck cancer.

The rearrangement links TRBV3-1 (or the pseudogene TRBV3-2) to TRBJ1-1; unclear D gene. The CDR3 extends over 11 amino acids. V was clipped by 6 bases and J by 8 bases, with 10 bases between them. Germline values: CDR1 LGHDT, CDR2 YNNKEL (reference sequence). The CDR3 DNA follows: TGTGCCAGCAGAGGCCGCCGGGAAGCTTTCTTT. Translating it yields CASRGRREAFF.

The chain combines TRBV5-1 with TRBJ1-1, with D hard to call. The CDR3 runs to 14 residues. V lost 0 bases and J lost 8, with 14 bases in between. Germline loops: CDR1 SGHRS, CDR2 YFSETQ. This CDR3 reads CASSLDRSALEAFF. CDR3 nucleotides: TGCGCCAGCAGCTTGGATCGGTCGGCGCTAGAAGCTTTCTTT.

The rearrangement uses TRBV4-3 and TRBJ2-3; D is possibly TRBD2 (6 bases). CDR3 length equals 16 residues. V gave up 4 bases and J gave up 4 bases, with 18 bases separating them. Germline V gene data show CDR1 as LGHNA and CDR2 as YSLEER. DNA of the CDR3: TGCGCCAGCAGCCGCGGAAGGAGGGGAGGATCAGATACGCAGTATTTT. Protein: CASSRGRRGGSDTQYF.

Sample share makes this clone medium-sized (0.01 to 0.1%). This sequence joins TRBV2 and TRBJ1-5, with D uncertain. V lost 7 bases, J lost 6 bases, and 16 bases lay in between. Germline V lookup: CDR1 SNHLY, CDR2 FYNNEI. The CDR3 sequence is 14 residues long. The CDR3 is CASNSRVSPQPQHF. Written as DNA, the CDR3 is TGTGCCAGCAACTCCCGGGTTTCACCTCAGCCCCAGCATTTT. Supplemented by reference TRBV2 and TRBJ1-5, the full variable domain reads EPEVTQTPSHQVTQMGQEVILRCVPISNHLYFYWYRQILGQKVEFLVSFYNNEISEKSEIFDDQFSVERPDGSNFTLKIRSTKLEDSAMYFCASNSRVSPQPQHFGDGTRLSIL.

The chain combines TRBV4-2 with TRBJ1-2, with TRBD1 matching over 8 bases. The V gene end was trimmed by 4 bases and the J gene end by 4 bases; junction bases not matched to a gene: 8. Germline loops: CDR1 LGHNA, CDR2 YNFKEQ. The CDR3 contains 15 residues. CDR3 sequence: CASSPGRGQGYGYTF. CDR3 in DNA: TGTGCCAGCAGCCCGGGCCGAGGACAGGGCTATGGCTACACCTTC.

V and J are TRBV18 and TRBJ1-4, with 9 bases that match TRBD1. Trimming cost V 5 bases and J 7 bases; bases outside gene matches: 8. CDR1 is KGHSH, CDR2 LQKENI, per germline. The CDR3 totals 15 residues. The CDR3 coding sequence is TGTGCCAGCTCAGGTTCCGGGACAGGGACTGAAAAACTGTTTTTT. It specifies CASSGSGTGTEKLFF.

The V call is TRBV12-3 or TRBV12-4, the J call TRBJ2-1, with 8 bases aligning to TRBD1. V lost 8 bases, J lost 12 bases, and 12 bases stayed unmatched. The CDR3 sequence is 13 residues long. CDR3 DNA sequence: TGTGCCAGCGGCCCCTCGACAGGGGCTTCGCAGTTCTTC. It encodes CASGPSTGASQFF.

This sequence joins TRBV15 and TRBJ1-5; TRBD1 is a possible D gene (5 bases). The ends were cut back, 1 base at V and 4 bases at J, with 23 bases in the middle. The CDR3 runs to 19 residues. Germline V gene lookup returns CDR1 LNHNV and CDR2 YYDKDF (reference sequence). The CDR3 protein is CATSRGSYAGAGKNQPQHF. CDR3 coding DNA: TGTGCCACCAGCAGAGGAAGTTATGCGGGAGCAGGGAAGAATCAGCCCCAGCATTTT.

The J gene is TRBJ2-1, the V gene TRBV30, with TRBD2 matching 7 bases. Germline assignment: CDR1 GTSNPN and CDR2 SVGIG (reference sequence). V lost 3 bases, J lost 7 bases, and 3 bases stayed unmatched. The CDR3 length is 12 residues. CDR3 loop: CAWRRGGNEQFF. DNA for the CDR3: TGTGCCTGGAGGAGGGGAGGGAATGAGCAGTTCTTC. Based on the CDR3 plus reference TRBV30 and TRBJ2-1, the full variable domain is SQTIHQWPATLVQPVGSPLSLECTVEGTSNPNLYWYRQAAGRGLQLLFYSVGIGQISSEVPQNLSASRPQDRQFILSSKKLLLSDSGFYLCAWRRGGNEQFFGPGTRLTVL.

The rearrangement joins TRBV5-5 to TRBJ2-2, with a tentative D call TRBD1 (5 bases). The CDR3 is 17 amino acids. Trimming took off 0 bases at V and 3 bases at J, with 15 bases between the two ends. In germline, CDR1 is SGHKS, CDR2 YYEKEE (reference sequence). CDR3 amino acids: CASSLGLFGAHTGELFF. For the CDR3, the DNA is TGTGCCAGCAGCTTGGGGCTATTTGGGGCGCACACCGGGGAGCTGTTTTTT.

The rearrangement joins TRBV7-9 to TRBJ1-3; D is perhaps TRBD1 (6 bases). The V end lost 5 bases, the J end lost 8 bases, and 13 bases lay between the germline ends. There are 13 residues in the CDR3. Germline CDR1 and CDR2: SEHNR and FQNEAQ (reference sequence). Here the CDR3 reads CASSPGTSDTIYF. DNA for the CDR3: TGTGCCAGCAGCCCCGGGACATCAGACACCATATATTTT.

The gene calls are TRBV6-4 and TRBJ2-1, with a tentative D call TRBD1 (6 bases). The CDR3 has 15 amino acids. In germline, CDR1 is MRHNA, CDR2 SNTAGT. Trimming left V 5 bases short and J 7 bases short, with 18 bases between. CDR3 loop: CASSKDDRPRNEQFF. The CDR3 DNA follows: TGTGCCAGCAGTAAAGATGACAGGCCGCGGAATGAGCAGTTCTTC.

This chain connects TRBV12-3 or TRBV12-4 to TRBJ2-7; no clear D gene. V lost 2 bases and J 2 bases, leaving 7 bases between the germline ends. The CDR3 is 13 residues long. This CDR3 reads CASSLRQTYEQYF. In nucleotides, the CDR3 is TGTGCCAGCAGTTTAAGGCAGACCTACGAGCAGTACTTC.

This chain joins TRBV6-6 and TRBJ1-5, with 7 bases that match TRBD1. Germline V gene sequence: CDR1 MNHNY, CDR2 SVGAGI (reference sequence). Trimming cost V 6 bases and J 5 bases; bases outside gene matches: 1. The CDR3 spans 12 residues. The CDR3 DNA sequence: TGTGCCAGCAGCAGGGGGGATCAGCCCCAGCATTTT. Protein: CASSRGDQPQHF.

CDR3 nucleotides: TGTGCCAGCAGCTTCCAGGGGGGCAGGAGCAATCAGCCCCAGCATTTT. Amino acids: CASSFQGGRSNQPQHF. The chain has TRBV7-2 and TRBJ1-5; 7 bases fit TRBD1. Germline V gene data show CDR1 as SGHTA and CDR2 as FQGNSA. With 3 bases clipped from V and 1 base from J, the junction kept 6 bases outside the gene matches. The CDR3 spans 16 residues.

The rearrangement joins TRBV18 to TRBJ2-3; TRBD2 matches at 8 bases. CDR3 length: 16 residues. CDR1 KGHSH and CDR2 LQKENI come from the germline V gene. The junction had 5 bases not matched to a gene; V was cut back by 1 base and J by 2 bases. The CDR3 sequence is CASSPLAGGTTDTQYF. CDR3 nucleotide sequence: TGTGCCAGCTCACCACTGGCGGGGGGAACCACAGATACGCAGTATTTT.

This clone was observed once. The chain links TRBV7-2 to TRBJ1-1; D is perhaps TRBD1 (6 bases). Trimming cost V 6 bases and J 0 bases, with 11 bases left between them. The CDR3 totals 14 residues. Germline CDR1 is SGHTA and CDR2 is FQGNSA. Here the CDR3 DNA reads TGTGCCAGCAGTCGGACAGCAGTGAACACTGAAGCTTTCTTT. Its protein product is CASSRTAVNTEAFF. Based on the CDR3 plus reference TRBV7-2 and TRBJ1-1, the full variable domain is GAGVSQSPSNKVTEKGKDVELRCDPISGHTALYWYRQSLGQGLEFLIYFQGNSAPDKSGLPSDRFSAERTGGSVSTLTIQRTQQEDSAVYLCASSRTAVNTEAFFGQGTRLTVV.

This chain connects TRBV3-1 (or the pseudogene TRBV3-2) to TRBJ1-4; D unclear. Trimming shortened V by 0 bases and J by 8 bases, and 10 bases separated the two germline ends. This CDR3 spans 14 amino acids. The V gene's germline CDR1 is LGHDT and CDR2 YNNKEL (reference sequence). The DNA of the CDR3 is TGTGCCAGCAGCCAAGAGGCAGGTACGGAAAAACTGTTTTTT. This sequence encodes CASSQEAGTEKLFF.

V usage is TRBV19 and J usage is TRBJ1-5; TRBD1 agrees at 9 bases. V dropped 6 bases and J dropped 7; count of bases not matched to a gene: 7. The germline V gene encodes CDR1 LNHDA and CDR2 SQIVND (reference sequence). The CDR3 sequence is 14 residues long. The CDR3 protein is CASSAQGARQPQHF. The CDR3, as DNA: TGTGCCAGTAGCGCACAGGGGGCACGGCAGCCCCAGCATTTT.

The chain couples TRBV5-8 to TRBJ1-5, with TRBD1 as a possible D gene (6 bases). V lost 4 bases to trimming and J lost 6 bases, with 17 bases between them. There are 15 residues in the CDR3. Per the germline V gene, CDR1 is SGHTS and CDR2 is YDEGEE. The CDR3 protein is CASSPQRQALQPQHF. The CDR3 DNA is TGTGCCAGCAGCCCCCAAAGACAGGCCCTTCAGCCCCAGCATTTT.

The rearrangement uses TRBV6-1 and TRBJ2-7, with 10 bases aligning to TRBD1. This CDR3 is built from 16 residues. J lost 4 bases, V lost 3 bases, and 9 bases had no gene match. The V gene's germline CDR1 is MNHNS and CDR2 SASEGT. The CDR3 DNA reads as TGTGCCAGCAGTGATGCCATGACAGGGGGCTTTTACGAGCAGTACTTC. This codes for CASSDAMTGGFYEQYF.

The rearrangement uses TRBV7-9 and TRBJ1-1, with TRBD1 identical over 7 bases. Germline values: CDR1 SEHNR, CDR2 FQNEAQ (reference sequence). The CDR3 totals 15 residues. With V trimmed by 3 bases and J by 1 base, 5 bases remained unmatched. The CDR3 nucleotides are TGTGCCAGCAGCTTCAGGGGGGCGGAGAACACTGAAGCTTTCTTT. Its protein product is CASSFRGAENTEAFF.

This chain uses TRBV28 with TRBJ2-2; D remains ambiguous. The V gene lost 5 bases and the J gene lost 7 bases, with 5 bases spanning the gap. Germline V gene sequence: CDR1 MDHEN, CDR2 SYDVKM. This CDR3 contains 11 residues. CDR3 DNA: TGTGCCAGCAGTCCCCGCGGGGAGCTGTTTTTT. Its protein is CASSPRGELFF.

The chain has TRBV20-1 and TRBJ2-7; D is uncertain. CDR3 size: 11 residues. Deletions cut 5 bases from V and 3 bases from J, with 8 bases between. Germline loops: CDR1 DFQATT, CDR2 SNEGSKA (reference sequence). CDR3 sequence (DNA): TGCAGTGCTGACCTTTACTACGAGCAGTACTTC. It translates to CSADLYYEQYF.

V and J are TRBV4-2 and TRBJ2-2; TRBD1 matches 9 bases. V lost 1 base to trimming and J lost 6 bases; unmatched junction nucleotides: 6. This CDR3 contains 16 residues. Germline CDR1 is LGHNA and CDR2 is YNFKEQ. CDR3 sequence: CASSQVGTGKAGELFF. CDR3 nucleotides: TGTGCCAGCAGCCAAGTTGGGACAGGGAAGGCCGGGGAGCTGTTTTTT.

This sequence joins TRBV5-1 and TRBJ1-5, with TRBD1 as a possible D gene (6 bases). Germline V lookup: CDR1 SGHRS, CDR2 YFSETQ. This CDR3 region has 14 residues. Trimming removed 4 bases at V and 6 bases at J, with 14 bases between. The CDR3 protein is CASSPGGGLQPQHF. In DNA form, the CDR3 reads TGCGCCAGCAGCCCCGGGGGGGGGCTTCAGCCCCAGCATTTT.

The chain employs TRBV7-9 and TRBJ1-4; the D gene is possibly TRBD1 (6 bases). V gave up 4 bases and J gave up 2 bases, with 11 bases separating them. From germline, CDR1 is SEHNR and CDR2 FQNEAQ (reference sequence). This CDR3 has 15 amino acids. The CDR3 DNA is TGTGCCAGCAGCTCTAGGACAGCTACTAATGAAAAACTGTTTTTT. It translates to CASSSRTATNEKLFF.